Sequencing of this T cell receptor beta chain was carried out in a study of OX40 agonist ivuxolimab in advanced cancers. Clones were read by immunoSEQ multiplex PCR, and TCRdb kept only the in-frame ones, dropping some. The repertoire holds approximately 60,000 clones, with around 87% as singletons. The V gene lost 1 base and the J gene lost 1 base, with 4 bases spanning the gap. This CDR3 region has 13 residues. CDR1 and CDR2 (germline): PRHDT, FYEKMQ (reference sequence). V is TRBV13 and J is TRBJ1-1; D call uncertain. The receptor's source is an adult with an advanced solid tumor such as melanoma, head and neck, liver or kidney cancer. The sequences come from CD4+ or CD8+ T cells sorted from blood, collected in a trial of the OX40 agonist ivuxolimab. CDR3 coding DNA: TGTGCCAGCAGCTTAGCGGGGAACACTGAAGCTTTCTTT. Translation gives CASSLAGNTEAFF.